These T cell receptor beta chains were read from a single sample in a study of blood T cell repertoires in COVID-19. Some clones are missing from TCRdb's copy, which holds only in-frame ones; the method was immunoSEQ multiplex PCR. This sample has some 520,000 clones, with roughly nine tenths found just once. Material: peripheral blood. These TCRs come from a man aged 18 to 29 with COVID-19, enrolled during active disease. Each CDR3 is given with its conserved first and last residue. The D gene is left open where the match is weak. Clone sizes are given selectively: once, few, many, or a class where the clone is expanded.

j_call,v_call,d_call,clone_size,cdr3_nt,cdr3_aa
TRBJ2-5,TRBV4-1,.,few,TGCGCCAGCAGCCAAGTTGCGGGCCAAGAGACCCAGTACTTC,CASSQVAGQETQYF
TRBJ2-2,TRBV14,.,.,TGTGCCAGCAGCCAAGACTTAACCGGGGAGCTGTTTTTT,CASSQDLTGELFF
TRBJ1-5,TRBV6-1,.,.,TGTGCCAGCAGTGAGGGGCCCCTCGGGAGGCAGCCCCAGCATTTT,CASSEGPLGRQPQHF
TRBJ2-7,TRBV6-1,.,.,TGTGCCAGCAGTGAGAGCTCCTACGAGCAGTACTTC,CASSESSYEQYF
TRBJ1-3,TRBV19,.,.,TGTGCCAGTAGCGGGGGGACCTCTGGAAACACCATATATTTT,CASSGGTSGNTIYF
TRBJ2-5,TRBV27,TRBD2,.,TGTGCCAGCAGTTTATCATTTGGGGGACTAGCGGGAGTTGAGACCCAGTACTTC,CASSLSFGGLAGVETQYF
TRBJ2-7,TRBV19,TRBD1,.,TGTGCCAGTAGTACCCACAGGGGGGACTACGAGCAGTACTTC,CASSTHRGDYEQYF
TRBJ2-2,TRBV28,TRBD2,.,TGTGCCAGCAGTTCCCGCGGGGGCGGGGAGCTGTTTTTT,CASSSRGGGELFF
TRBJ2-7,TRBV4-1,TRBD2,.,TGCGCCAGCAGCCAAGTAATTACGGGGGGAAACTACGAGCAGTACTTC,CASSQVITGGNYEQYF
TRBJ2-5,TRBV19,TRBD1,.,TGTGCCAGTAGTATAGAGACAGGGGCCGGGACCCAGTACTTC,CASSIETGAGTQYF
TRBJ1-4,TRBV4-1,TRBD1,.,TGCGCCAGCAGCCAAGGTTGGGACAGTAATGAAAAACTGTTTTTT,CASSQGWDSNEKLFF
TRBJ2-3,TRBV3-1/TRBV3-2,.,.,TGTGCCAGCAGCCAAGTTTCGGGCACAGATACGCAGTATTTT,CASSQVSGTDTQYF
TRBJ1-3,TRBV5-4,.,.,TGTGCCAGCAGCACAGGGAAGTCTGGAAACACCATATATTTT,CASSTGKSGNTIYF
TRBJ1-6,TRBV4-1,TRBD1,.,TGCGCCAGCAGCCAGGAGACAGGGGGTGGTTCACCCCTCCACTTT,CASSQETGGGSPLHF
TRBJ2-1,TRBV27,.,.,TGTGCCAGCAGTTTACGCGATGGTCACAATGAGCAGTTCTTC,CASSLRDGHNEQFF
TRBJ1-1,TRBV7-8,TRBD1,.,TGTGCCAGCAGCTCCGACAGGGTTGGGGAAGCTTTCTTT,CASSSDRVGEAFF
TRBJ1-3,TRBV18,.,.,TGTGCCAGCTCACCACCCCCACAGGGAAACACCATATATTTT,CASSPPPQGNTIYF
TRBJ2-1,TRBV5-6,.,.,TGTGCCAGCAGCTTTACCGGGGGTACCGACAATGAGCAGTTCTTC,CASSFTGGTDNEQFF
TRBJ2-3,TRBV7-9,TRBD2,once,TGTGCCAGCATAGCGGGGGGAACAGATACGCAGTATTTT,CASIAGGTDTQYF
TRBJ2-5,TRBV12-3/TRBV12-4,TRBD1,.,TGTGCCAGCAGCTCGACAGGGGACACCCAGTACTTC,CASSSTGDTQYF
TRBJ2-1,TRBV2,TRBD2,.,TGTGCCAGCCTCTCCTGGGCTAGCGGGAGAAGCGAGCAGTTCTTC,CASLSWASGRSEQFF
TRBJ1-2,TRBV6-6,.,.,TGTGCCAGCACCAGGACGGGGGACTATGGCTACACCTTC,CASTRTGDYGYTF
TRBJ2-1,TRBV29-1,TRBD2,.,TGCAGCGCAGGCGGGATGGCTAGCGGGGGGGCAAAATACAATGAGCAGTTCTTC,CSAGGMASGGAKYNEQFF
TRBJ2-5,TRBV19,TRBD1,.,TGTGCCAGTAGTATATGGACAGGGAGTGGAGAGACCCAGTACTTC,CASSIWTGSGETQYF
TRBJ1-6,TRBV6-5,TRBD1,.,TGTGCCAGCAGAGACAGGGTAAATTCACCCCTCCACTTT,CASRDRVNSPLHF
TRBJ2-6,TRBV19,TRBD1,.,TGTGCCAGTAGGCAACCGGGACAGAAAAGCTCTGGGGCCAACGTCCTGACTTTC,CASRQPGQKSSGANVLTF
TRBJ2-3,TRBV5-6,.,.,TGTGCCAGCAGCTTTTTCTTAGCAGATACGCAGTATTTT,CASSFFLADTQYF
TRBJ1-1,TRBV3-1/TRBV3-2,TRBD1,.,TGTGCCAGCAGCCCCGGGACAGGGCAACGTAAAGCTTTCTTT,CASSPGTGQRKAFF
TRBJ2-1,TRBV7-3,.,few,TGTGCCAGCAGCTTAAACCCCTTATATGAGGAGCAGTTCTTC,CASSLNPLYEEQFF
TRBJ2-1,TRBV3-1/TRBV3-2,TRBD2,.,TGTGCCAGCAGCAAAAGTCTAGGACTAGCGGGCAATGAGCAGTTCTTC,CASSKSLGLAGNEQFF
TRBJ1-1,TRBV7-9,TRBD1,.,TGTGCCAGCAGCTCCCAAAGGACAGGGGGTATAATGAACACTGAAGCTTTCTTT,CASSSQRTGGIMNTEAFF
TRBJ2-3,TRBV15,TRBD2,.,TGTGCCACCCGCGGGGGAGGGGATACGCAGTATTTT,CATRGGGDTQYF
TRBJ2-3,TRBV24-1,.,.,TGTGCCACCAGTGACCGGGACTCTCTGACAGATACGCAGTATTTT,CATSDRDSLTDTQYF
TRBJ2-7,TRBV11-3,TRBD2,.,TGTGCCAGCAGCTTAGGGGAGGGGCTAATCTCCTACGAGCAGTACTTC,CASSLGEGLISYEQYF
TRBJ2-5,TRBV9,TRBD2,.,TGTGCCAGCAGCGTAACTAGCGGGCTCCAAGAGACCCAGTACTTC,CASSVTSGLQETQYF
TRBJ2-3,TRBV7-2,TRBD2,.,TGTGCCAGCAGCTTATCGGGGACTAGCGCCCCAGATACGCAGTATTTT,CASSLSGTSAPDTQYF
TRBJ1-3,TRBV11-2,.,.,TGTGCCAGCAGCTTCGGGGGGAGAACTGGAAACACCATATATTTT,CASSFGGRTGNTIYF
TRBJ1-5,TRBV6-6,TRBD1,.,TGTGCCAGTCACGGGACAGGGGGGAGTCAGCCCCAGCATTTT,CASHGTGGSQPQHF
TRBJ2-7,TRBV4-1,TRBD2,.,TGCGCCAGCAGCCAGGCCATAGCGGGAGGTTACCACGAGCAGTACTTC,CASSQAIAGGYHEQYF
TRBJ1-2,TRBV28,.,.,TGTGCCAGCAGTTTAGCAGGGGCGGGGGGAGCGGGCTACACCTTC,CASSLAGAGGAGYTF
TRBJ1-1,TRBV5-4,.,.,TGTGCCAGCAGCTTGCAGGGGATGAACACTGAAGCTTTCTTT,CASSLQGMNTEAFF
TRBJ2-2,TRBV7-3,TRBD2,.,TGTGCCAGCAGCTCAGAAGGGACTAGCGGCACCGGGGAGCTGTTTTTT,CASSSEGTSGTGELFF
TRBJ2-7,TRBV7-9,.,.,TGTGCCAGCAGCGCCATGACCGGGGAGCAGTACTTC,CASSAMTGEQYF
TRBJ1-2,TRBV6-5,.,once,TGTGCCAGCAGGCAACAGGTGTCCTATGGCTACACCTTC,CASRQQVSYGYTF
TRBJ1-1,TRBV6-6,TRBD1,once,TGTGCCAGCAGCCCCTCAGACAGGGGGAAATTTCAAGCTTTCTTT,CASSPSDRGKFQAFF
TRBJ2-1,TRBV3-1/TRBV3-2,.,.,TGTGCCAGCAGCCATACGGACTGGAGCCCCAATGAGCAGTTCTTC,CASSHTDWSPNEQFF
TRBJ1-2,TRBV6-2/TRBV6-3,TRBD1,.,TGTGCCAGCAGTCACCCGACAGGGTGGGGTTCTGGCTACACCTTC,CASSHPTGWGSGYTF
TRBJ1-2,TRBV7-8,.,.,TGTGCCAGCAGCTTAGCGACCGGGGACTATGGCTACACCTTC,CASSLATGDYGYTF
TRBJ2-7,TRBV5-1,.,.,TGCGCCAGCAGCTTGGTTACAGGAAACTCCTACGAGCAGTACTTC,CASSLVTGNSYEQYF
TRBJ2-7,TRBV6-5,TRBD2,.,TGTGCCAGCAGTTTACTAGCGGGCCGGGAGTACGAGCAGTACTTC,CASSLLAGREYEQYF
TRBJ2-1,TRBV11-3,.,many,TGTGCCAGCAGGGGAGACAATGAGCAGTTCTTC,CASRGDNEQFF
TRBJ2-7,TRBV3-1/TRBV3-2,TRBD1,.,TGTGCCAGCAGCCCGCTCCCGGGACAGGGGGCCTACGAGCAGTACTTC,CASSPLPGQGAYEQYF
TRBJ1-5,TRBV18,.,.,TGTGCCAGCTCACCAGGAGATCAGCCCCAGCATTTT,CASSPGDQPQHF
TRBJ2-7,TRBV27,TRBD1,few,TGTGCCAGCAGTCCCGACAGGGTCTACGAGCAGTACTTC,CASSPDRVYEQYF
TRBJ2-7,TRBV12-5,.,.,TGTGCTAGTGGTTTGCCCCGGGACACCGCCTACGAGCAGTACTTC,CASGLPRDTAYEQYF
TRBJ2-6,TRBV18,.,.,TGTGCCAGCTCACCAGATCACGGGTTAGGTGGGGCCAACGTCCTGACTTTC,CASSPDHGLGGANVLTF